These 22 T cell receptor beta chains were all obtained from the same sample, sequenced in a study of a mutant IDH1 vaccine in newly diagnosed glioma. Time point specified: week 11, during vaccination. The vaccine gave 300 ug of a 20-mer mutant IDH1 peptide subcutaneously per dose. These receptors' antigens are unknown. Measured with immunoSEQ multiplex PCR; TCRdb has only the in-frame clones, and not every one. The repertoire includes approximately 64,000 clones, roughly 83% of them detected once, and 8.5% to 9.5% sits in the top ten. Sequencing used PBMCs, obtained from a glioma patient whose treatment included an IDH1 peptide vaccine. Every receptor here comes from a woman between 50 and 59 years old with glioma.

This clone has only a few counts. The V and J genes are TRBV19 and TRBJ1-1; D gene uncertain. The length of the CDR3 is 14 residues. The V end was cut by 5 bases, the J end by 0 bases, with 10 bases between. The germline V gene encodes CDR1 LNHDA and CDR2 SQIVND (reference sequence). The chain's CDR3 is CASSHRALNTEAFF. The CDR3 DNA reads TGTGCCAGTAGTCACCGGGCCTTGAACACTGAAGCTTTCTTT.

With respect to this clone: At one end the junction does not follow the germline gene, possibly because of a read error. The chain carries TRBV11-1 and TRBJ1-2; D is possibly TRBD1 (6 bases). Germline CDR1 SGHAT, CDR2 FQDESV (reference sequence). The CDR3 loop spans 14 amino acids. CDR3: CASSQTGTPYRVAF. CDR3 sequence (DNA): TGTGCCAGCAGCCAAACCGGGACACCTTACCGGGTTGCCTTC.

In nucleotides, the CDR3 is TGTGCCAGCCTCCTAAGACAGGGGATTAATGAAAAACTGTTTTTT. It is translated as CASLLRQGINEKLFF. The genes are TRBV6-1 and TRBJ1-4, with 8 bases lining up with TRBD1. This CDR3 is 15 amino acids long. Germline trimming cut 8 bases from V and 4 bases from J; bases unmatched to any gene: 9. The germline CDR1 and CDR2 sequences are MNHNS and SASEGT.

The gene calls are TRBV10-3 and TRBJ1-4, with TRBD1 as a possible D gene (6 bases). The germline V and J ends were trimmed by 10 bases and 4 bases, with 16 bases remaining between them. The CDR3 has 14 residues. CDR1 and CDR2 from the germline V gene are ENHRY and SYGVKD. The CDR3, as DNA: TGTGCCACCAAAGGGGGACCGAATAATGAAAAACTGTTTTTT. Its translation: CATKGGPNNEKLFF.

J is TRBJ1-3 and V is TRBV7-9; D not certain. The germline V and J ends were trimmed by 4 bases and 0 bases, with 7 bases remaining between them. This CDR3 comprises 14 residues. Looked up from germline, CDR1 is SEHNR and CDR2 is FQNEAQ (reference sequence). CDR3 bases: TGTGCCAGCAGCTGGAGGAACTCTGGAAACACCATATATTTT. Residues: CASSWRNSGNTIYF.

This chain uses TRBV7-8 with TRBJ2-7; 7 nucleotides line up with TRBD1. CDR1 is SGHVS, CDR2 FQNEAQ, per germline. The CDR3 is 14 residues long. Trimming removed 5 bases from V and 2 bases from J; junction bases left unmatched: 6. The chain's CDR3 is CASSLLTGTYEQYF. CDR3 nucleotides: TGTGCCAGCAGCCTCCTGACAGGGACCTACGAGCAGTACTTC.

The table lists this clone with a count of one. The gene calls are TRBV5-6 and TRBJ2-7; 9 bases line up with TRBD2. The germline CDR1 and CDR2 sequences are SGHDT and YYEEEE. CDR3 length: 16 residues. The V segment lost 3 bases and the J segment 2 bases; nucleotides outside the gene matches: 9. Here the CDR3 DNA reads TGTGCCAGCAGCTCCACGATAGCGGGGGCCGCCTACGAGCAGTACTTC. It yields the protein CASSSTIAGAAYEQYF. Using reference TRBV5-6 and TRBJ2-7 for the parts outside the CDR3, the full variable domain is DAGVTQSPTHLIKTRGQQVTLRCSPKSGHDTVSWYQQALGQGPQFIFQYYEEEERQRGNFPDRFSGHQFPNYSSELNVNALLLGDSALYLCASSSTIAGAAYEQYFGPGTRLTVT.

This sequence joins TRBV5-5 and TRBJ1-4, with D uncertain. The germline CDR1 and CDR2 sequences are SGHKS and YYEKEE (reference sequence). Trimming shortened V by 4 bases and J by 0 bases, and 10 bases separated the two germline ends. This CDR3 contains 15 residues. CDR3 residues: CASSPDITTNEKLFF. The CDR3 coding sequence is TGTGCCAGCAGCCCCGACATTACAACTAATGAAAAACTGTTTTTT. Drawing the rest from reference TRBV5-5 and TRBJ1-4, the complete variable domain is DAGVTQSPTHLIKTRGQQVTLRCSPISGHKSVSWYQQVLGQGPQFIFQYYEKEERGRGNFPDRFSARQFPNYSSELNVNALLLGDSALYLCASSPDITTNEKLFFGSGTQLSVL.

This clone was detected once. CDR3 region: CASSPSGASTDTQYF. CDR3 in DNA: TGTGCCAGCAGCCCAAGCGGGGCAAGCACAGATACGCAGTATTTT. J is TRBJ2-3 and V is TRBV9; TRBD2 aligns across 7 bases. The CDR3 is made up of 15 amino acids. With 4 bases clipped from V and 0 bases from J, the junction kept 5 bases outside the gene matches. Germline-derived CDR1 and CDR2 are SGDLS and YYNGEE.

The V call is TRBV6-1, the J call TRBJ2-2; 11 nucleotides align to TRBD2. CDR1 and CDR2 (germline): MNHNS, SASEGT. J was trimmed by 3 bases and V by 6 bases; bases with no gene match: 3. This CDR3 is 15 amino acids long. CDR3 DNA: TGTGCCAGCAGAGAACTAGCGGGGGACACCGGGGAGCTGTTTTTT. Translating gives CASRELAGDTGELFF.

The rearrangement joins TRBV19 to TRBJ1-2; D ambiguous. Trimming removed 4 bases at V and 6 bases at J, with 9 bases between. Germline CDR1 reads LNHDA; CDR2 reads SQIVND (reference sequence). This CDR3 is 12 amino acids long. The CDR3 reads CASSTGLDGYTF. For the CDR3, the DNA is TGTGCCAGTAGTACCGGCCTCGATGGCTACACCTTC.

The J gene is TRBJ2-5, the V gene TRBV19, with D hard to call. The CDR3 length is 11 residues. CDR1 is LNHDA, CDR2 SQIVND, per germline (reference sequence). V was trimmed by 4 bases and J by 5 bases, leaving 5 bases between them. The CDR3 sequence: CASSTAETQYF. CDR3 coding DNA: TGTGCCAGTAGTACGGCGGAGACCCAGTACTTC.

CDR3 residues: CASSVDSGGSNTEAFF. The CDR3 DNA reads TGTGCCAGCAGCGTAGACTCGGGCGGCAGTAACACTGAAGCTTTCTTT. This chain connects TRBV9 to TRBJ1-1; D ambiguous. CDR1 and CDR2 (germline): SGDLS, YYNGEE. V gave up 0 bases and J gave up 2 bases, with 14 bases separating them. CDR3 length: 16 residues.

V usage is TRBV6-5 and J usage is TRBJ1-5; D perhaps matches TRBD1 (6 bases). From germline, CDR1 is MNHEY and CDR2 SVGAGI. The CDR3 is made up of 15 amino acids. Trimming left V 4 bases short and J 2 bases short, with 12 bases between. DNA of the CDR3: TGTGCCAGCAGTTCAGGGGATTATGGCAATCAGCCCCAGCATTTT. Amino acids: CASSSGDYGNQPQHF.

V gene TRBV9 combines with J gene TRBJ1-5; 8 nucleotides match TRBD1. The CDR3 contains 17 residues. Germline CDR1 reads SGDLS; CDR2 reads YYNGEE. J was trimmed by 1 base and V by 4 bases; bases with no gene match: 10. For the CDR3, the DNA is TGTGCCAGCAGCTCCAACCCTCAGGGGGCAAGCAATCAGCCCCAGCATTTT. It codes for CASSSNPQGASNQPQHF.

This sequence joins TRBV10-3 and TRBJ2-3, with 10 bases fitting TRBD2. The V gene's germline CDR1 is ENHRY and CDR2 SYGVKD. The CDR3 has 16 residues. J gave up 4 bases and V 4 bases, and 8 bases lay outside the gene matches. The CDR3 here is CAISGAGGRVADTQYF. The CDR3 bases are TGTGCCATCAGTGGAGCGGGGGGGCGCGTCGCAGATACGCAGTATTTT.

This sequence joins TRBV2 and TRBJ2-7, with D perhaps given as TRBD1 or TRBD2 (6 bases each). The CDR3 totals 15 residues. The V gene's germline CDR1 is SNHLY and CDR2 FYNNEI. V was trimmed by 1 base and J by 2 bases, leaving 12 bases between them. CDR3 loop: CASSEGGGGPYEQYF. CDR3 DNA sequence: TGTGCCAGCAGTGAAGGTGGAGGGGGACCCTACGAGCAGTACTTC. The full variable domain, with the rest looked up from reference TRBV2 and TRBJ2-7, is EPEVTQTPSHQVTQMGQEVILRCVPISNHLYFYWYRQILGQKVEFLVSFYNNEISEKSEIFDDQFSVERPDGSNFTLKIRSTKLEDSAMYFCASSEGGGGPYEQYFGPGTRLTVT.

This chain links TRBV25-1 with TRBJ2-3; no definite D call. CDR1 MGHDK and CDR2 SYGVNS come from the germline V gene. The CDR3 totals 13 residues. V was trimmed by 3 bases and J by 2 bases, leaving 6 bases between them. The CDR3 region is CASSDGFTDTQYF. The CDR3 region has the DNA TGTGCCAGCAGTGACGGCTTCACAGATACGCAGTATTTT.

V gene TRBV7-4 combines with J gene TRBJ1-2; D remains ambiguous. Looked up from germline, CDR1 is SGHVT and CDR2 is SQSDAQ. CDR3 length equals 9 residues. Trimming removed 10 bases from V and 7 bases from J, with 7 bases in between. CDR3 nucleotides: TGTGCCACCCTTTTTGGCTACACCTTC. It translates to CATLFGYTF.

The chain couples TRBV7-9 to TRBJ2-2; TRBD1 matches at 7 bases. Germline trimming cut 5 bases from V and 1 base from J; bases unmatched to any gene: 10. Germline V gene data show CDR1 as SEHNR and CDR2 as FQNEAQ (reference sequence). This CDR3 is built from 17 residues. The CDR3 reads CASSPDPGGRNTGELFF. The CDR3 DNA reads TGTGCCAGCAGCCCCGACCCAGGGGGACGGAACACCGGGGAGCTGTTTTTT.

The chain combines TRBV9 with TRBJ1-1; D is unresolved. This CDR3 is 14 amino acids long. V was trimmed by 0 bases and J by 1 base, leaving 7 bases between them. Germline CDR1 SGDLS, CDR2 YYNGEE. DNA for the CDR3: TGTGCCAGCAGCGTAGGACTCCAGAACACTGAAGCTTTCTTT. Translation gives CASSVGLQNTEAFF.

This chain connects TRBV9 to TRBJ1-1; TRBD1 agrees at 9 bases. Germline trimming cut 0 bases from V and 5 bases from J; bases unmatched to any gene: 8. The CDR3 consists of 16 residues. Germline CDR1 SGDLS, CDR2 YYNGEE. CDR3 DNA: TGTGCCAGCAGCGTAGACGGGGGACAGGGTGGAACTGAAGCTTTCTTT. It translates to CASSVDGGQGGTEAFF. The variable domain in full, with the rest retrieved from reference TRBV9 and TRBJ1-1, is DSGVTQTPKHLITATGQRVTLRCSPRSGDLSVYWYQQSLDQGLQFLIQYYNGEERAKGNILERFSAQQFPDLHSELNLSSLELGDSALYFCASSVDGGQGGTEAFFGQGTRLTVV.